These 18 T cell receptor beta chains were sequenced from one sample in a study of beta chain features in type 1 diabetes. Isolated RNA was reverse transcribed in full, so expressed TCRB transcripts were sequenced. TCRdb's copy holds only in-frame clones and misses some; the assay was immunoSEQ multiplex PCR. The sample shows roughly 500,000 clones, over 25% of them seen only once. Sequenced input: naive CD4+ T cells from blood. The receptors shown here come from a man younger than 35 in good health.

This clone has a handful of counts. The junction departs from germline at one end; a sequencing error may be responsible. V is TRBV14 and J is TRBJ2-7; TRBD1 agrees at 7 bases. In germline, CDR1 is SGHDN, CDR2 FVKESK. This CDR3 is 10 amino acids long. CDR3 bases: TGTGCCAGCAGCCAAGTGGGACAGAACTTC. It codes for CASSQVGQNF.

This clone was recorded a few times. This chain joins TRBV9 and TRBJ2-7, with D perhaps TRBD1 (5 bases). The germline V gene has CDR1 SGDLS and CDR2 YYNGEE. V was clipped by 0 bases and J by 4 bases, with 14 bases between them. The CDR3 spans 15 residues. CDR3 nucleotides: TGTGCCAGCAGCGTAGGAGACAGCAGAGTTTACGAGCAGTACTTC. Its protein is CASSVGDSRVYEQYF. Full variable domain (outside the CDR3, taken from reference TRBV9 and TRBJ2-7): DSGVTQTPKHLITATGQRVTLRCSPRSGDLSVYWYQQSLDQGLQFLIQYYNGEERAKGNILERFSAQQFPDLHSELNLSSLELGDSALYFCASSVGDSRVYEQYFGPGTRLTVT.

This clone was counted only a few times. This chain uses TRBV5-4 with TRBJ2-1, with TRBD2 matching 11 bases. J lost 9 bases, V lost 0 bases, and 5 bases had no gene match. CDR1 and CDR2 (germline): SGHNT, YYREEE (reference sequence). The CDR3 consists of 15 residues. CDR3 loop: CASSLAASGRIEQFF. For the CDR3, the DNA is TGTGCCAGCAGCTTGGCGGCTAGCGGGAGGATTGAGCAGTTCTTC. Complete variable domain (other parts from reference TRBV5-4 and TRBJ2-1): ETGVTQSPTHLIKTRGQQVTLRCSSQSGHNTVSWYQQALGQGPQFIFQYYREEENGRGNFPPRFSGLQFPNYSSELNVNALELDDSALYLCASSLAASGRIEQFFGPGTRLTVL.

The chain is built from TRBV28 and TRBJ1-1, with D perhaps matching TRBD1 (6 bases). Trimming took 4 bases from V and 5 from J, leaving 14 bases between them. Per the germline V gene, CDR1 is MDHEN and CDR2 is SYDVKM. This CDR3 comprises 14 residues. CDR3 in DNA: TGTGCCAGCAGTTCCCCAGGGGTAAGGACTGAAGCTTTCTTT. Translation gives CASSSPGVRTEAFF.

This clone was detected a few times. The rearrangement uses TRBV29-1 and TRBJ1-2; the D gene is possibly TRBD1 (5 bases). CDR1 is SQVTM and CDR2 is ANQGSEA in the germline V gene. The CDR3 consists of 14 residues. The V end lost 4 bases, the J end lost 7 bases, and 19 bases lay between the germline ends. Here the CDR3 reads CSVAQGGSPGGYTF. Here the CDR3 DNA reads TGCAGCGTTGCGCAGGGAGGTAGTCCGGGTGGCTACACCTTC.

The chain uses TRBV29-1 and TRBJ1-5; D possibly corresponds to TRBD1 (5 bases). Germline CDR1 is SQVTM and CDR2 is ANQGSEA. The CDR3 extends over 13 amino acids. The V and J ends lost 7 bases and 4 bases respectively, with 14 bases between them. CDR3 amino acids: CSAGTDINQPQHF. The CDR3 DNA reads as TGCAGCGCGGGGACGGATATTAATCAGCCCCAGCATTTT. Based on the CDR3 plus reference TRBV29-1 and TRBJ1-5, the full variable domain is SAVISQKPSRDICQRGTSLTIQCQVDSQVTMMFWYRQQPGQSLTLIATANQGSEATYESGFVIDKFPISRPNLTFSTLTVSNMSPEDSSIYLCSAGTDINQPQHFGDGTRLSIL.

The chain recombines TRBV13 with TRBJ2-1; 7 bases are a match to TRBD2. The junction had 7 bases not matched to a gene; V was cut back by 5 bases and J by 6 bases. The CDR3 spans 14 residues. Looked up from germline, CDR1 is PRHDT and CDR2 is FYEKMQ (reference sequence). The CDR3 protein is CASSAGVPLNEQFF. The CDR3 bases are TGTGCCAGCAGCGCGGGAGTTCCCCTCAATGAGCAGTTCTTC.

The chain couples TRBV27 to TRBJ2-7; D perhaps matches TRBD1 (5 bases). The CDR3 has 13 amino acids. Germline CDR1 reads MNHEY; CDR2 reads SMNVEV (reference sequence). V was trimmed by 4 bases and J by 3 bases, leaving 10 bases between them. In DNA, the CDR3 is TGTGCCAGCAGTTCGACAGTTCTCTACGAGCAGTACTTC. As protein: CASSSTVLYEQYF.

This clone has only a few counts. V is TRBV6-5 and J is TRBJ2-3; TRBD2 matches 7 bases. CDR1 MNHEY and CDR2 SVGAGI come from the germline V gene. The ends lost 6 bases at V and 5 bases at J; junction bases unmatched: 5. The CDR3 contains 13 residues. The CDR3 here is CASRRLARDTQYF. The CDR3 bases are TGTGCCAGCAGGCGACTAGCAAGAGATACGCAGTATTTT.

The CDR3 DNA sequence: TGTGCCAGCAGCCAAGAAAGTAGGGCCATTCAGTACTTC. Residues: CASSQESRAIQYF. The chain combines TRBV14 with TRBJ2-4; no clear D. Germline assignment: CDR1 SGHDN and CDR2 FVKESK. The CDR3 is made up of 13 amino acids. Trimming left V 0 bases short and J 9 bases short, with 9 bases between.

This clone was found a few times. V and J are TRBV18 and TRBJ1-2; no clear D gene. Trimming pared 5 bases from V and 0 bases from J, leaving 10 bases between. The V gene's germline CDR1 is KGHSH and CDR2 LQKENI. The CDR3 contains 14 residues. The CDR3 coding sequence is TGTGCCAGCTCATTGGACCTCTCTAACTATGGCTACACCTTC. Its protein product is CASSLDLSNYGYTF.

The V gene is TRBV9, the J gene TRBJ2-7; D not certain. This CDR3 region has 16 residues. In germline, CDR1 is SGDLS, CDR2 YYNGEE. Between the trimmed V and J ends, which lost 4 bases and 3 bases, there was a span of 20 bases. The CDR3 DNA reads TGTGCCAGCAGCTCTCACGAGAAGAGACATAACTACGAGCAGTACTTC. Its protein product is CASSSHEKRHNYEQYF.

This clone has a handful of counts. V and J are TRBV10-3 and TRBJ1-5; the D gene is possibly TRBD1 (5 bases). V was trimmed by 8 bases and J by 2 bases, leaving 16 bases between them. This CDR3 is built from 15 residues. Germline-derived CDR1 and CDR2 are ENHRY and SYGVKD. The CDR3 region has the DNA TGTGCCATCGGTTGGGGGGAATCGCGCAATCAGCCCCAGCATTTT. Its protein is CAIGWGESRNQPQHF.

This clone has a handful of counts. The chain uses TRBV29-1 and TRBJ1-3, with D possibly being TRBD1 (6 bases). This CDR3 is built from 11 residues. CDR1 is SQVTM, CDR2 ANQGSEA, per germline. The V gene lost 8 bases and the J gene lost 2 bases, with 7 bases spanning the gap. The CDR3 here is CSTGTGNTIYF. The CDR3 region has the DNA TGCAGCACAGGGACTGGAAACACCATATATTTT.

The V call is TRBV18, the J call TRBJ2-3, with unresolved D. The germline V and J ends were trimmed by 3 bases and 4 bases, with 5 bases remaining between them. The CDR3 is made up of 12 amino acids. From germline, CDR1 is KGHSH and CDR2 LQKENI. The CDR3 protein is CASSPSPDTQYF. CDR3 bases: TGTGCCAGCTCACCTAGTCCAGATACGCAGTATTTT.

The chain uses TRBV25-1 and TRBJ1-1; maybe TRBD1 (5 bases). The CDR3 consists of 14 residues. The V and J ends lost 8 bases and 1 base respectively, with 14 bases between them. Germline V lookup: CDR1 MGHDK, CDR2 SYGVNS. For the CDR3, the DNA is TGTGCCAGCGGGACTCTGGGAGGGAACACTGAAGCTTTCTTT. Its translation is CASGTLGGNTEAFF.

This clone has more than one count but fewer than ten. The chain combines TRBV5-6 with TRBJ2-7; D is perhaps TRBD2 (5 bases). The V gene lost 5 bases and the J gene lost 4 bases, with 16 bases spanning the gap. The CDR3 contains 14 residues. Germline-derived CDR1 and CDR2 are SGHDT and YYEEEE. DNA of the CDR3: TGTGCCAGCAGGGAAGCCGGGAAATCGTACGAGCAGTACTTC. It translates to CASREAGKSYEQYF.

Only a few counts were recorded for this clone. The chain recombines TRBV29-1 with TRBJ2-4, with a possible D match to TRBD1 (6 bases). V lost 1 base and J 3 bases, leaving 7 bases between the germline ends. This CDR3 contains 13 residues. Per the germline V gene, CDR1 is SQVTM and CDR2 is ANQGSEA. The DNA of the CDR3 is TGCAGCGTTGAAGTACAGGGCAAAAACATTCAGTACTTC. Protein: CSVEVQGKNIQYF.